Listed here are 19 T cell receptor beta chains from one sample, sequenced in a study of T cell responses to AZD1222 COVID-19 vaccine. Profiling relied on immunoSEQ multiplex PCR, and the TCRdb table lists in-frame clones only, not all of them. The sample shows about 100,000 clones, around nine tenths of them seen only once. The source was peripheral blood, collected on day 0 of AZD1222 vaccination. These receptors came from an adult in good health.

The chain is built from TRBV5-4 and TRBJ2-7; TRBD2 is a possible D gene (5 bases). Between the trimmed V and J ends, which lost 4 bases and 0 bases, there was a span of 14 bases. The CDR3 totals 15 residues. Germline CDR1 and CDR2: SGHNT and YYREEE (reference sequence). CDR3 coding DNA: TGTGCCAGCAGCCCCACGGTAGCGCACTCCTACGAGCAGTACTTC. Its protein is CASSPTVAHSYEQYF.

This chain connects TRBV14 to TRBJ1-1, with D unclear. The length of the CDR3 is 12 residues. Between the trimmed V and J ends, which lost 4 bases and 1 base, there was a span of 4 bases. Germline V gene data show CDR1 as SGHDN and CDR2 as FVKESK. The CDR3 DNA follows: TGTGCCAGCAGCCCGTGGAACACTGAAGCTTTCTTT. Translation gives CASSPWNTEAFF.

CDR3 sequence: CASSGHPQGAGELFF. DNA of the CDR3: TGTGCCAGTAGCGGTCACCCACAGGGGGCCGGGGAGCTGTTTTTT. The chain couples TRBV19 to TRBJ2-2, with 8 bases aligning to TRBD1. J gave up 6 bases and V 6 bases, and 9 bases lay outside the gene matches. The germline V gene encodes CDR1 LNHDA and CDR2 SQIVND (reference sequence). The CDR3 totals 15 residues.

CDR3 DNA: TGTGCCAGCAGCCAAGATAGGAGGCGGACCCAGTACTTC. Translated: CASSQDRRRTQYF. The genes are TRBV3-1 (or the pseudogene TRBV3-2) and TRBJ2-5, with a tentative D call TRBD2 (5 bases). The CDR3 sequence is 13 residues long. Per germline, CDR1 LGHDT and CDR2 YNNKEL (reference sequence). Trimming took off 0 bases at V and 7 bases at J, with 9 bases between the two ends.

The chain uses TRBV6-1 and TRBJ1-2; D remains ambiguous. In germline, CDR1 is MNHNS, CDR2 SASEGT. V dropped 2 bases and J dropped 8 bases, with 15 bases sitting between them. The CDR3 spans 14 residues. CDR3: CASSEPGRLLGYTF. CDR3 sequence (DNA): TGTGCCAGCAGTGAACCCGGACGCCTACTGGGCTACACCTTC.

The J gene is TRBJ1-3, the V gene TRBV10-3; D call uncertain. Trimming shortened V by 5 bases and J by 0 bases, and 14 bases separated the two germline ends. The CDR3 spans 16 residues. Germline assignment: CDR1 ENHRY and CDR2 SYGVKD. CDR3 DNA: TGTGCCATCAGTTCCCCCTTAGGCGGCTCTGGAAACACCATATATTTT. Protein product: CAISSPLGGSGNTIYF.

This sequence joins TRBV5-4 and TRBJ2-5, with 7 bases fitting TRBD1. CDR1 is SGHNT, CDR2 YYREEE, per germline (reference sequence). V lost 4 bases and J lost 4; bases outside the gene matches: 4. CDR3 length equals 13 residues. CDR3 coding DNA: TGTGCCAGCAGCCTCACAGGGGCAGAGACCCAGTACTTC. This codes for CASSLTGAETQYF.

This clone was detected once. The chain employs TRBV9 and TRBJ2-5, with D hard to call. This CDR3 spans 15 amino acids. From germline, CDR1 is SGDLS and CDR2 YYNGEE. The V gene lost 0 bases and the J gene lost 2 bases, with 11 bases spanning the gap. The CDR3 region is CASSVGYGLQETQYF. DNA for the CDR3: TGTGCCAGCAGCGTAGGGTATGGGCTGCAAGAGACCCAGTACTTC.

The V call is TRBV4-1, the J call TRBJ1-2; 7 bases match TRBD1. CDR3 length equals 15 residues. The germline gives CDR1 MGHRA, CDR2 YSYEKL. The trim removed 4 bases at V and 4 bases at J, leaving 9 bases unmatched. This chain's CDR3 is CASSPSRDSGYGYTF. In DNA form, the CDR3 reads TGCGCCAGCAGCCCCTCCCGGGACAGCGGCTATGGCTACACCTTC.

The rearrangement uses TRBV4-1 and TRBJ1-5; D remains ambiguous. Trimming took off 1 base at V and 1 base at J, with 11 bases between the two ends. CDR1 MGHRA and CDR2 YSYEKL come from the germline V gene. The length of the CDR3 is 16 residues. The CDR3 bases are TGCGCCAGCAGCCAAGGTGAAGGGCGGAGCAATCAGCCCCAGCATTTT. Its protein is CASSQGEGRSNQPQHF.

V and J are TRBV7-2 and TRBJ2-1; D is unresolved. CDR1 is SGHTA, CDR2 FQGNSA, per germline. V lost 4 bases, J lost 9 bases, and 22 bases lay in between. The CDR3 contains 16 residues. CDR3 sequence reads: CASSSFISIAFGEQFF. The CDR3 coding sequence is TGTGCCAGCAGCTCGTTCATTTCCATCGCTTTTGGTGAGCAGTTCTTC.

The CDR3 sequence: CASSRAGGGYNEQFF. In nucleotides, the CDR3 is TGTGCCAGCAGCCGGGCGGGAGGCGGGTACAATGAGCAGTTCTTC. J is TRBJ2-1 and V is TRBV3-1 (or the pseudogene TRBV3-2); TRBD2 matches at 8 bases. V shed 4 bases, J shed 4 bases, and the junction held 6 bases outside the gene matches. Germline CDR1 reads LGHDT; CDR2 reads YNNKEL (reference sequence). The CDR3 contains 15 residues.

This clone appeared once. The V and J genes are TRBV6-5 and TRBJ1-6; a possible D gene is TRBD1 (5 bases). The CDR3 covers 16 residues. Trimming removed 0 bases from V and 9 bases from J, with 15 bases in between. Germline V gene lookup returns CDR1 MNHEY and CDR2 SVGAGI. CDR3 sequence (DNA): TGTGCCAGCAGTTACTCGAACCCCAGGGTAACTTCACCCCTCCACTTT. It is translated as CASSYSNPRVTSPLHF.

V and J are TRBV6-4 and TRBJ1-1; 9 nucleotides align to TRBD1. V lost 6 bases, J lost 5 bases, and 4 bases stayed unmatched. CDR1 and CDR2 (germline): MRHNA, SNTAGT. The CDR3 spans 13 residues. CDR3 loop: CASSQTGGTEAFF. In DNA, the CDR3 is TGTGCCAGCAGCCAGACAGGGGGGACTGAAGCTTTCTTT.

J is TRBJ2-7 and V is TRBV27; D uncertain. CDR3 size: 13 residues. In germline, CDR1 is MNHEY, CDR2 SMNVEV (reference sequence). V was shortened by 3 bases and J by 2 bases, with 8 bases between the two germline ends. The CDR3 protein is CASSFTGPYEQYF. The CDR3 bases are TGTGCCAGCAGTTTTACCGGGCCCTACGAGCAGTACTTC.

This clone occurred once. V gene TRBV18 combines with J gene TRBJ1-2; TRBD1 agrees at 7 bases. The CDR3 runs to 13 residues. J gave up 5 bases and V 5 bases, and 5 bases lay outside the gene matches. CDR1 KGHSH and CDR2 LQKENI come from the germline V gene. The CDR3 coding sequence is TGTGCCAGCTCAGAGACAGGGTTGTATGGCTACACCTTC. This encodes CASSETGLYGYTF.

This chain links TRBV18 with TRBJ1-1, with TRBD1 matching over 7 bases. After removal of 2 bases from V and 0 bases from J, the junction contained 9 bases not matched to a gene. The CDR3 sequence is 17 residues long. The germline CDR1 and CDR2 sequences are KGHSH and LQKENI. CDR3 in DNA: TGTGCCAGCTCACCATTAGCGACAGGGAACCTGAACACTGAAGCTTTCTTT. Residues: CASSPLATGNLNTEAFF.

The chain couples TRBV12-3 or TRBV12-4 to TRBJ2-7; D gene ambiguous. The CDR3 extends over 12 amino acids. Between the trimmed V and J ends, which lost 7 bases and 0 bases, there was a span of 7 bases. The CDR3 nucleotides are TGTGCCAGCACCACGAGCTCCTACGAGCAGTACTTC. Residues: CASTTSSYEQYF.

The chain uses TRBV2 and TRBJ1-1; D gene ambiguous. Germline V gives CDR1 SNHLY, CDR2 FYNNEI. Trimming stripped 3 bases from V and 8 bases from J, with 16 bases between. The length of the CDR3 is 14 residues. The DNA for the CDR3 is TGTGCCAGCAGTGATTTACAGACCATGACAGAAGCTTTCTTT. It yields the protein CASSDLQTMTEAFF.